These T cell receptor beta chains were read from a single sample in a study of CD4 T cells in relation to SARS-CoV-2 and coronaviruses. Measured with immunoSEQ multiplex PCR; TCRdb has only the in-frame clones, and not every one. The sample includes about 12,000 clones, approximately 78% of them seen just once. No antigen has been identified for these receptors. Sequenced material: CD4+ T cells from PBMCs, cultured in vitro. These receptors were collected from a human donor in good health. The CDR3 runs from the conserved cysteine through the conserved F or W. The D gene is left open where the match is weak.

TRBV5-1	TRBJ2-1	.	TGCGCCAGCGCTTATTCGGGGAGAAAGCACAATGAGCAGTTCTTC	CASAYSGRKHNEQFF
TRBV3-1/TRBV3-2	TRBJ2-1	.	TGTGCCAGCAGCCGCGGGGATAGCTCCTACAATGAGCAGTTCTTC	CASSRGDSSYNEQFF
TRBV7-2	TRBJ1-2	.	TGTGCCAGCAGTCACCGAGGGGGGGTTTATGGCTACACCTTC	CASSHRGGVYGYTF
TRBV5-6	TRBJ1-2	.	TGTGCCAGCAGCTTGTTATTGGTGGGCGGCTACACCTTC	CASSLLLVGGYTF
TRBV28	TRBJ1-5	.	TGTGCCAGCGCCCCGGGAAGGGGTTCGCATCAGCCCCAGCATTTT	CASAPGRGSHQPQHF
TRBV4-1	TRBJ2-7	.	TGCGCCAGCAGCCAAGATGATTGGGTTAGGAAGAACGAGCAGTACTTC	CASSQDDWVRKNEQYF
TRBV10-3	TRBJ2-7	.	TGTGCCATCAGACAAACGACAGAGACCTACGAGCAGTACTTC	CAIRQTTETYEQYF
TRBV5-6	TRBJ1-5	.	TGTGCCAGCAGCTTGTGGCACATTAGCAATCAGCCCCAGCATTTT	CASSLWHISNQPQHF
TRBV6-5	TRBJ2-1	.	TGTGCCAGCACCGATGGAGGTGAGCAGTTCTTC	CASTDGGEQFF
TRBV28	TRBJ2-1	TRBD2	TGTGCCAGCATAGGGACTAGCCCTTTCAATGAGCAGTTCTTC	CASIGTSPFNEQFF
TRBV11-2	TRBJ2-7	TRBD2	TGTGCCAGCAGCTTGGGACTAGCGGGCACCTACGAGCAGTACTTC	CASSLGLAGTYEQYF
TRBV6-4	TRBJ2-1	TRBD1	TGTGCCAGCAGTGAGGGACAGGGGGCAAATGAGCAGTTCTTC	CASSEGQGANEQFF
TRBV18	TRBJ2-3	TRBD2	TGTGCCAGCTCGTCAACTAGCGGGAGAACCCTTAGCACAGATACGCAGTATTTT	CASSSTSGRTLSTDTQYF
TRBV6-6	TRBJ2-7	.	TGTGCCAGCAGGTGGTCCGTCACCTCCTACGAGCAGTACTTC	CASRWSVTSYEQYF
TRBV27	TRBJ1-6	TRBD1	TGTGCCAGCACCCGACAGGGGGCGGGTCACAATTCACCCCTCCACTTT	CASTRQGAGHNSPLHF
TRBV4-3	TRBJ2-5	TRBD2	TGCGCCAGCAGCCAAGCGGGGGGGGAAGAGACCCAGTACTTC	CASSQAGGEETQYF
TRBV28	TRBJ2-1	.	TGTGCCAGCAGTTTGGACACCTACAATGAGCAGTTCTTC	CASSLDTYNEQFF
TRBV7-6	TRBJ2-2	.	TGTGCCAGCAGCCATTCACAGGGGAACACCGGGGAGCTGTTTTTT	CASSHSQGNTGELFF
TRBV3-1/TRBV3-2	TRBJ2-7	TRBD1	TGTGCCAGCAGCCTCCCAAACTCCGACAGGGAGTACGAGCAGTACTTC	CASSLPNSDREYEQYF